The 19 T cell receptor beta chains in this list originate from one sample, sequenced in a study of T cell responses to AZD1222 COVID-19 vaccine. Generated by immunoSEQ multiplex PCR, the TCRdb table keeps only in-frame clones and is missing some. The table lists 80,000 to 90,000 clones, approximately 89% of them singletons. The specimen was peripheral blood, collected on day 0 of MenACWY control vaccination. The receptors here all came from an adult in good health.

The genes are TRBV27 and TRBJ1-1; D perhaps matches TRBD1 (5 bases). Per the germline V gene, CDR1 is MNHEY and CDR2 is SMNVEV (reference sequence). V lost 6 bases and J 3 bases, leaving 11 bases between the germline ends. The CDR3 runs to 13 residues. CDR3 in amino acids: CASREEGDTEAFF. The CDR3, as DNA: TGTGCCAGCAGGGAGGAAGGGGACACTGAAGCTTTCTTT.

This sequence joins TRBV3-1 (or the pseudogene TRBV3-2) and TRBJ1-5, with D unclear. V lost 2 bases, J lost 1 base, and 6 bases lay in between. CDR1 and CDR2 from the germline V gene are LGHDT and YNNKEL (reference sequence). The CDR3 has 14 amino acids. Here the CDR3 reads CASSQHGSNQPQHF. The CDR3 bases are TGTGCCAGCAGCCAACACGGGAGCAATCAGCCCCAGCATTTT.

The chain links TRBV19 to TRBJ2-3; D tentatively fits TRBD1 or TRBD2 (5 bases each). The CDR3 runs to 12 residues. Looked up from germline, CDR1 is LNHDA and CDR2 is SQIVND (reference sequence). V dropped 8 bases and J dropped 4 bases, with 10 bases sitting between them. The CDR3 DNA follows: TGTGCCAGTGGGGACCTCCCAGATACGCAGTATTTT. Translating it yields CASGDLPDTQYF.

The chain employs TRBV9 and TRBJ1-6; 9 bases fit TRBD1. This CDR3 comprises 15 residues. V lost 4 bases and J lost 10; bases outside the gene matches: 9. Germline V gene lookup returns CDR1 SGDLS and CDR2 YYNGEE. The CDR3 loop reads CASSTTGTGGSPLHF. CDR3 bases: TGTGCCAGCAGCACCACCGGTACAGGGGGCTCACCCCTCCACTTT.

The chain recombines TRBV27 with TRBJ2-7; perhaps TRBD2 as D (6 bases). The CDR3 totals 14 residues. V was clipped by 5 bases and J by 2 bases, with 13 bases between them. Germline V gene lookup returns CDR1 MNHEY and CDR2 SMNVEV (reference sequence). The CDR3 sequence is CASSLRGGAYEQYF. As DNA, the CDR3 is TGTGCCAGCAGTCTCCGCGGAGGGGCCTACGAGCAGTACTTC.

As to this clone: At one of its ends the junction is not consistent with the germline gene, which may arise from a read error. The chain couples TRBV12-3 or TRBV12-4 to TRBJ1-1; TRBD1 is a possible D gene (6 bases). This CDR3 is built from 13 residues. DNA of the CDR3: TGTGCCAGCACTTTACAGGGGAACACTGAAGCTTTCTTT. As protein: CASTLQGNTEAFF.

The chain couples TRBV6-6 to TRBJ1-5; 9 positions match TRBD1. V trimming: 6 bases; J trimming: 6 bases; junction bases outside the gene matches: 12. The V gene's germline CDR1 is MNHNY and CDR2 SVGAGI (reference sequence). This CDR3 is 16 amino acids long. The CDR3: CASRKEGLQGAQPQHF. The DNA of the CDR3 is TGTGCCAGCAGGAAAGAGGGCCTACAGGGGGCTCAGCCCCAGCATTTT.

The chain combines TRBV29-1 with TRBJ1-1; D perhaps matches TRBD1 (5 bases). Trimming pared 3 bases from V and 3 bases from J, leaving 11 bases between. This CDR3 has 13 amino acids. Germline CDR1 SQVTM, CDR2 ANQGSEA. CDR3 DNA: TGCAGCGTTGACGGCGCCAGGGACACTGAAGCTTTCTTT. This sequence encodes CSVDGARDTEAFF.

CDR3 in DNA: TGTGCCAGCAGCTTCTTCGGGGGACAGGGCTCCCTTAATAATTCACCCCTCCACTTT. This encodes CASSFFGGQGSLNNSPLHF. The J gene is TRBJ1-6, the V gene TRBV5-8, with TRBD1 identical over 9 bases. This CDR3 contains 19 residues. CDR1 is SGHTS, CDR2 YDEGEE, per germline. Losses at the gene ends were 2 bases for V and 5 bases for J; bases not matched to a gene: 14.

This chain connects TRBV19 to TRBJ2-7; 7 bases match TRBD2. In germline, CDR1 is LNHDA, CDR2 SQIVND (reference sequence). The V and J ends lost 3 bases and 0 bases, in that order; junction bases with no gene match: 5. The CDR3 runs to 15 residues. CDR3 amino acids: CASSILGGSSYEQYF. In DNA, the CDR3 is TGTGCCAGTAGTATCCTCGGCGGGAGCTCCTACGAGCAGTACTTC.

V gene TRBV10-1 combines with J gene TRBJ2-7, with TRBD1 matching 8 bases. The V gene's germline CDR1 is WNHNN and CDR2 SYGVQD (reference sequence). This CDR3 is 13 amino acids long. V was clipped by 5 bases and J by 3 bases; unmatched bases: 3. The CDR3 DNA is TGCGCCAGCAGTCCCGGGACAGGCTACGAGCAGTACTTC. As protein: CASSPGTGYEQYF.

This chain uses TRBV6-5 with TRBJ1-1; D gene ambiguous. Germline CDR1 reads MNHEY; CDR2 reads SVGAGI. V was pared by 5 bases and J by 5 bases, with 9 bases between. This CDR3 region has 12 residues. CDR3 region: CASSPSWTEAFF. For the CDR3, the DNA is TGTGCCAGCAGTCCCTCGTGGACTGAAGCTTTCTTT.

V and J are TRBV6-1 and TRBJ1-5; 11 bases fit TRBD1. Looked up from germline, CDR1 is MNHNS and CDR2 is SASEGT. The J segment lost 5 bases and the V segment lost 5 bases, leaving 2 bases of the junction unmatched. The CDR3 loop spans 14 amino acids. The CDR3 is CASSQDRGHQPQHF. The CDR3 DNA reads as TGTGCCAGCAGTCAGGACAGGGGGCATCAGCCCCAGCATTTT.

The V gene is TRBV2, the J gene TRBJ1-1; 8 positions match TRBD1. The CDR3 consists of 13 residues. The V gene end was trimmed by 6 bases and the J gene end by 10 bases; junction bases not matched to a gene: 10. Looked up from germline, CDR1 is SNHLY and CDR2 is FYNNEI. CDR3: CASSGGQAEGAFF. The CDR3 nucleotides are TGTGCCAGCAGCGGGGGACAGGCTGAGGGAGCTTTCTTT. The variable domain in full, with the rest retrieved from reference TRBV2 and TRBJ1-1, is EPEVTQTPSHQVTQMGQEVILRCVPISNHLYFYWYRQILGQKVEFLVSFYNNEISEKSEIFDDQFSVERPDGSNFTLKIRSTKLEDSAMYFCASSGGQAEGAFFGQGTRLTVV.

This sequence joins TRBV24-1 and TRBJ2-2; D could derive from TRBD1 or TRBD2 (5 bases each). Germline V gives CDR1 KGHDR, CDR2 SFDVKD. V was pared by 7 bases and J by 6 bases, with 11 bases between. The CDR3 has 13 residues. The CDR3: CATSLRDPGELFF. CDR3 bases: TGTGCCACCAGCCTCAGGGACCCCGGGGAGCTGTTTTTT.

The V call is TRBV19, the J call TRBJ1-4, with a tentative D call TRBD1 (6 bases). Trimming removed 8 bases from V and 0 bases from J, with 10 bases in between. The CDR3 spans 14 residues. CDR1 is LNHDA and CDR2 is SQIVND in the germline V gene (reference sequence). This chain's CDR3 is CASRTGTTNEKLFF. CDR3 bases: TGTGCCAGTCGAACAGGGACAACTAATGAAAAACTGTTTTTT.

This clone was detected only a few times. The CDR3 protein is CATSDWGTAAGEQFF. The CDR3 nucleotides read TGTGCCACCAGTGATTGGGGGACAGCGGCGGGTGAGCAGTTCTTC. V and J are TRBV24-1 and TRBJ2-1; 7 bases fit TRBD1. The CDR3 consists of 15 residues. Germline assignment: CDR1 KGHDR and CDR2 SFDVKD. The J segment lost 9 bases and the V segment lost 2 bases, leaving 9 bases of the junction unmatched.

The V gene is TRBV7-3, the J gene TRBJ1-5; 10 nucleotides align to TRBD1. The CDR3 extends over 16 amino acids. Per germline, CDR1 SGHTA and CDR2 FQGTGA. V dropped 3 bases and J dropped 2; count of bases not matched to a gene: 4. In nucleotides, the CDR3 is TGTGCCAGCAGCTTCCGAGGGACAGGGGGCAATCAGCCCCAGCATTTT. Amino acid sequence: CASSFRGTGGNQPQHF.

The V call is TRBV7-9, the J call TRBJ2-1, with 7 bases matching TRBD1. Germline trimming cut 2 bases from V and 0 bases from J; bases unmatched to any gene: 4. This CDR3 is built from 16 residues. CDR1 is SEHNR, CDR2 FQNEAQ, per germline (reference sequence). The CDR3 DNA reads as TGTGCCAGCAGCTTACAGGGGGACAGCTCCTACAATGAGCAGTTCTTC. This gives the protein CASSLQGDSSYNEQFF.